Below, 18 T cell receptor beta chains from the same sample are listed, as sequenced in a study of regulatory T cells in long-lasting Graves disease. In building TCR beta libraries, iRepertoire HTBI primers were used together with Arm-PCR of CDR3 regions. TCRdb called the multiplex PCR reads again in MiXCR, with one record for every CDR3 protein. Counted here are fewer than 450,000 distinct CDR3 sequences, less than 25% occurring once; the ten biggest clones make up less than 25%. This sample's time point: persistent/refractory GD, antithyroid drugs over 5 years with positive TRAb. The TCR library was made from RNA extracted from PBMCs. Source: peripheral blood mononuclear cells (PBMCs), taken when the disease was refractory, from a patient treated with antithyroid drugs. Every receptor here comes from a female donor with Graves disease.

In its sample, this clonotype was seen many times. The genes are TRBV6-5 and TRBJ2-7; D unresolved. The CDR3 loop spans 13 amino acids. The ends were cut back, 0 bases at V and 3 bases at J, with 6 bases in the middle. CDR1 is MNHEY and CDR2 is SVGAGI in the germline V gene. The CDR3 protein is CASSYSIVYEQYF. The CDR3 region has the DNA TGTGCCAGCAGTTACTCGATTGTCTACGAGCAGTACTTC.

This clonotype was picked up many times. The chain carries TRBV6-2 or TRBV6-3 and TRBJ2-2; D might be TRBD1 or TRBD2, each matching 7 bases. This CDR3 has 20 amino acids. Germline V lookup: CDR1 MNHEY, CDR2 SVGEGT. With 4 bases removed from V and 2 bases from J, the gap between germline ends came to 26 bases. The CDR3 DNA is TGTGCCAGCAGTTCACTCCGACTTAGACAGGGAGGGCTCAACACCGGGGAGCTGTTTTTT. Translating gives CASSSLRLRQGGLNTGELFF.

To note about this clonotype: A much more abundant neighbour one base away suggests this may be a read error. The CDR3 region is CASSSFLGGLGELFF. The DNA of the CDR3 is TGTGCCAGCAGTTCATTTTTAGGGGGTCTCGGGGAGCTGTTTTTT. The chain is built from TRBV27 and TRBJ2-2, with D possibly matching TRBD1 (6 bases). The CDR3 extends over 15 amino acids. Looked up from germline, CDR1 is MNHEY and CDR2 is SMNVEV (reference sequence). Deletions cut 4 bases from V and 7 bases from J, with 16 bases between.

The chain links TRBV4-3 to TRBJ1-5; 7 bases fit TRBD1. J gave up 10 bases and V 0 bases, and 6 bases lay outside the gene matches. CDR1 and CDR2 from the germline V gene are LGHNA and YSLEER. The CDR3 sequence is 14 residues long. CDR3 DNA: TGCGCCAGCAGCCAAGATACAGGGGACGGTCCCCAGCATTTT. This translates into CASSQDTGDGPQHF.

This clonotype was seen a few times. This rearrangement joins TRBV6-4 to TRBJ1-6; D is ambiguous. The CDR3 consists of 13 residues. The ends were cut back, 3 bases at V and 6 bases at J, with 6 bases in the middle. From germline, CDR1 is MRHNA and CDR2 SNTAGT. For the CDR3, the DNA is TGTGCCAGCAGTGAAGCGTCTAATTCACCCCTCCACTTT. Protein product: CASSEASNSPLHF.

The sample holds many counts of this clonotype. The CDR3: CASSLGPNYGYTF. DNA for the CDR3: TGTGCCAGCAGCTTAGGCCCTAACTATGGCTACACCTTC. The chain joins TRBV7-2 to TRBJ1-2; no reliable D call. The CDR3 length is 13 residues. The ends were cut back, 1 base at V and 0 bases at J, with 3 bases in the middle. Germline V gene sequence: CDR1 SGHTA, CDR2 FQGNSA.

A word on this clonotype: A much larger clone sits a single nucleotide away, making a read error possible. V is TRBV28 and J is TRBJ1-2; maybe TRBD1 (5 bases). Germline V CDR1 and CDR2: MDHEN, SYDVKM. This CDR3 is 10 amino acids long. Trimming left V 6 bases short and J 9 bases short, with 8 bases between. The CDR3 nucleotides read TGTGCCAGCAGGCAGGGTAGCTACACCTTC. Protein: CASRQGSYTF.

The rearrangement uses TRBV27 and TRBJ1-4; D call uncertain. The CDR3 runs 11 residues. CDR1 and CDR2 (germline): MNHEY, SMNVEV (reference sequence). Trimming took off 7 bases at V and 5 bases at J, with 5 bases between the two ends. For the CDR3, the DNA is TGTGCCAGCATTAACAATGAAAAACTGTTTTTT. This sequence encodes CASINNEKLFF.

V usage is TRBV30 and J usage is TRBJ2-2; D might be TRBD1 (5 bases). The length of the CDR3 is 13 residues. V lost 0 bases and J 6 bases, leaving 8 bases between the germline ends. CDR1 is GTSNPN and CDR2 is SVGIG in the germline V gene (reference sequence). CDR3 bases: TGTGCCTGGAGTGTATCGACAGCCGGGGAGCTGTTTTTT. This gives the protein CAWSVSTAGELFF.

This clonotype was counted ten times or more. This chain uses TRBV28 with TRBJ2-7, with D perhaps being TRBD1 or TRBD2 (5 bases each). Trimming stripped 4 bases from V and 0 bases from J, with 13 bases between. CDR3 length: 15 amino acids. Germline assignment: CDR1 MDHEN and CDR2 SYDVKM. The CDR3 sequence: CASSSGTLSSYEQYF. The CDR3 DNA is TGTGCCAGCAGTTCCGGGACCCTTAGCTCCTACGAGCAGTACTTC.

This clonotype turned up a few times. The chain couples TRBV4-1 to TRBJ2-7, with 9 bases fitting TRBD1. CDR3 length equals 17 residues. J lost 5 bases, V lost 1 base, and 12 bases had no gene match. The V gene's germline CDR1 is MGHRA and CDR2 YSYEKL. The CDR3 spells CASSQAPTTGGMDEQYF. The CDR3 DNA reads TGCGCCAGCAGCCAAGCCCCGACGACAGGGGGTATGGACGAGCAGTACTTC.

The V call is TRBV20-1, the J call TRBJ2-5; D uncertain. Germline V gene data show CDR1 as DFQATT and CDR2 as SNEGSKA (reference sequence). Trimming removed 6 bases at V and 5 bases at J, with 13 bases between. This CDR3 has 12 residues. The CDR3 protein is CSARTIRETQYF. The DNA of the CDR3 is TGCAGTGCCCGGACCATCCGCGAGACCCAGTACTTC.

This clonotype was seen a handful of times. This rearrangement joins TRBV5-4 to TRBJ1-2; TRBD1 matches at 7 bases. CDR3 length: 15 residues. Trimming at V came to 1 base and at J to 8 bases, leaving 11 bases not matched to a gene. Germline-derived CDR1 and CDR2 are SGHNT and YYREEE (reference sequence). The CDR3, as DNA: TGTGCCAGCAGCTTGCCGGGACAGCGGATTGCGGGCTACACCTTC. It codes for CASSLPGQRIAGYTF.

The chain recombines TRBV7-2 with TRBJ2-1; no clear D gene. The length of the CDR3 is 14 residues. CDR1 and CDR2 (germline): SGHTA, FQGNSA. Trimming cost V 6 bases and J 1 base, with 10 bases left between them. CDR3 bases: TGTGCCAGCAGGACACAAAATTCCTACAATGAGCAGTTCTTC. Its protein product is CASRTQNSYNEQFF.

Many counts were recorded for this clonotype. No DNA is shown, since the ends of the CDR3 on it are uncertain; the CDR3 is the one TCRdb lists. The chain carries TRBV12-3 or TRBV12-4 and TRBJ2-4. With termini counted, the CDR3 has 15 amino acids. CDR3 region: CASSTSSGAKNIQYF.

This clonotype was seen a handful of times. This chain links TRBV20-1 with TRBJ1-2, with 9 positions matching TRBD1. V shed 6 bases, J shed 4 bases, and the junction held 6 bases outside the gene matches. Germline values: CDR1 DFQATT, CDR2 SNEGSKA (reference sequence). This CDR3 is built from 13 residues. CDR3: CSATDRGLYGYTF. For the CDR3, the DNA is TGCAGTGCAACGGACAGGGGTCTCTATGGCTACACCTTC.

There are a few counts of this clonotype. V gene TRBV27 combines with J gene TRBJ2-7, with D possibly TRBD1 on 6 matching bases. Germline V lookup: CDR1 MNHEY, CDR2 SMNVEV (reference sequence). CDR3 length: 14 amino acids. V was shortened by 5 bases and J by 3 bases, with 14 bases between the two germline ends. The CDR3 region is CASSPLDRGYEQYF. DNA for the CDR3: TGTGCCAGCAGTCCCCTGGACAGAGGCTACGAGCAGTACTTC.

The chain is built from TRBV20-1 and TRBJ2-2; TRBD1 agrees at 11 bases. The germline CDR1 and CDR2 sequences are DFQATT and SNEGSKA (reference sequence). V was clipped by 5 bases and J by 4 bases; unmatched bases: 6. The CDR3 spans 15 residues. The CDR3 nucleotides are TGCAGTGCTCTACCGGGACAGGGGGGCACCGGGGAGCTGTTTTTT. Its protein product is CSALPGQGGTGELFF.